This TCR beta chain originates from a study of T-cell reconstitution after alpha-beta-depleted transplantation in children. This CDR3 has 15 residues. V dropped 1 base and J dropped 5 bases, with 17 bases sitting between them. Germline CDR1 and CDR2: DFQATT and SNEGSKA (reference sequence). With respect to this clonotype: Its target is unknown.

TCRbeta library preparation incorporated unique molecular identifiers. TCRdb reprocessed the PCR reads via MiXCR and lists one record per CDR3 protein. The sample yields approximately 200,000 distinct CDR3 sequences, roughly 6.3% seen once. The study's findings and limits: Newly generated T cells supplied most T-cell counts and diversity one year post-transplant.

The material was PBMCs, obtained before TCRalphabeta/CD19-depleted stem cell transplant. This chain links TRBV20-1 with TRBJ1-2, with D unclear. The receptor comes from a girl under two years old with combined immunodeficiency, due to receive a stem cell transplant. As DNA, the CDR3 is TGCAGTGCTAGAGTCCCCGGTGCTGTGGGGTATGGCTACACCTTC. Translating it yields CSARVPGAVGYGYTF.